This T cell receptor beta chain was profiled in a study of CD8 T cells in Susac syndrome. Details on this clonotype: Antigen specificity is unknown.

Study observations and caveats: The study's TCR sequencing and HLA analysis covered a relatively small number of individuals, and the study acknowledged this.

An input of roughly 0.45 to 1 ug of RNA was subjected to reverse transcription using random hexamers. The method of amplification for TCR beta CDR3 was immunoSEQ multiplex PCR, covering 54 Vbeta and 13 Jbeta. TCRdb reanalysed the immunoSEQ multiplex PCR reads using MiXCR and keeps one entry per CDR3 protein. The table shows a few hundred thousand distinct CDR3 sequences, with 85% occurring only once. Sequencing targeted TCR beta in T cells from blood (CD8+ and CD4+). This CDR3 comprises 16 residues. The junction had 6 bases not matched to a gene; V was cut back by 4 bases and J by 3 bases. Germline V lookup: CDR1 SGHRS, CDR2 YFSETQ.

The sample consisted of CD8+ T cells from PBMCs. The chain couples TRBV5-1 to TRBJ1-3, with TRBD1 identical over 11 bases. This receptor was identified in a human donor with multiple sclerosis. The CDR3 loop reads CASSGGQGALGNTIYF. The CDR3 DNA follows: TGCGCCAGCAGCGGCGGACAGGGGGCGCTTGGAAACACCATATATTTT.